This record covers a single T cell receptor beta chain. The target antigen is unknown. Both 60 Vbeta primers and 13 Jbeta primers went into the PCR. Repertoires were generated with immunoSEQ multiplex PCR, while TCRdb's copy carries only in-frame clones and drops some. The data show 95,000 to 150,000 clones, about 80% seen once. The sample is drawn from a study of cytomegalovirus exposure and HLA in healthy donors. CDR1 and CDR2 from the germline V gene are SGHTA and FQGNSA. The V gene lost 3 bases and the J gene lost 0 bases, with 6 bases spanning the gap. The CDR3 length is 14 residues. Overall study findings and caveats: Being indistinguishable, some V segments were excluded, TRBV6-2 and TRBV6-3 among them. Sequences of the TCR beta chain were said to predict the HLA-A and HLA-B alleles of most subjects accurately. Presence/absence analysis assumed near-uniform sequencing depth across donors. When analyzed later, a missense DCLRE1C variant was found to be linked to TCR beta V- and J-gene trimming.

Sequenced sample: PBMCs. This rearrangement joins TRBV7-2 to TRBJ1-3, with D perhaps matching TRBD1 (5 bases). The TCR was taken from a woman aged 45-65 years in good health and CMV-seronegative. The CDR3 here is CASSLGLSGNTIYF. CDR3 nucleotides: TGTGCCAGCAGCTTGGGACTCTCTGGAAACACCATATATTTT.